This TCR beta chain was identified during a study of T cell changes during pregnancy in multiple sclerosis. The repertoire was sequenced with immunoSEQ multiplex PCR; TCRdb's copy has only in-frame clones and lacks some. The table records around 69,000 clones, 85% to 95% of them present only once. Germline V CDR1 and CDR2: SGHNT, YYREEE (reference sequence). This CDR3 contains 14 residues. V was shortened by 6 bases and J by 7 bases, with 16 bases between the two germline ends. The chain employs TRBV5-4 and TRBJ1-4; D is perhaps TRBD1 (5 bases). This sequence was found in a female donor in good health, enrolled as a control in a pregnancy study. The sample in question was peripheral blood, obtained in the second trimester of pregnancy. The CDR3 coding sequence is TGTGCCAGCAAGGAGGGGCGAGGATTTGAAAAACTGTTTTTT. Amino acids: CASKEGRGFEKLFF.